The 15 T cell receptor beta chains in this list originate from one sample, sequenced in a study of cytomegalovirus exposure and HLA in healthy donors. Researchers ran the PCR with 60 Vbeta and 13 Jbeta primers. The assay was immunoSEQ multiplex PCR, and TCRdb's table has in-frame clones only and misses some. The data hold around 150,000 clones, with about 64% observed a single time. Sequencing used PBMCs. Source of these receptors: a young woman in good health and CMV-seropositive.

In this sample, this clone turned up once. This chain's CDR3 is CASSRTGGTDTQYF. CDR3 nucleotides: TGTGCCAGCAGCCGGACAGGGGGAACAGATACGCAGTATTTT. This chain uses TRBV14 with TRBJ2-3; 10 nucleotides match TRBD1. The CDR3 is made up of 14 amino acids. With 4 bases clipped from V and 3 bases from J, the junction kept 1 base outside the gene matches. CDR1 SGHDN and CDR2 FVKESK come from the germline V gene.

This chain links TRBV30 with TRBJ1-1; the D gene is possibly TRBD1 (5 bases). Trimming removed 4 bases at V and 4 bases at J, with 13 bases between. The CDR3 runs to 13 residues. Looked up from germline, CDR1 is GTSNPN and CDR2 is SVGIG (reference sequence). The CDR3 region is CAWIRQGGTEAFF. CDR3 nucleotides: TGTGCCTGGATACGCCAGGGTGGCACTGAAGCTTTCTTT.

In its sample, this clone was seen a few times. V gene TRBV30 combines with J gene TRBJ2-6; D remains ambiguous. The germline V and J ends were trimmed by 5 bases and 2 bases, with 16 bases remaining between them. The CDR3 runs to 16 residues. Germline V CDR1 and CDR2: GTSNPN, SVGIG (reference sequence). CDR3 region: CAWDRGSAPGANVLTF. For the CDR3, the DNA is TGTGCCTGGGACCGCGGTTCAGCTCCTGGGGCCAACGTCCTGACTTTC. Together with reference TRBV30 and TRBJ2-6, the CDR3 gives the full variable domain: SQTIHQWPATLVQPVGSPLSLECTVEGTSNPNLYWYRQAAGRGLQLLFYSVGIGQISSEVPQNLSASRPQDRQFILSSKKLLLSDSGFYLCAWDRGSAPGANVLTFGAGSRLTVL.

The chain employs TRBV4-1 and TRBJ1-5; TRBD1 might be the D (5 bases). Germline CDR1 reads MGHRA; CDR2 reads YSYEKL. The CDR3 has 13 amino acids. V dropped 2 bases and J dropped 4 bases, with 6 bases sitting between them. The CDR3 reads CASSQQGNQPQHF. The DNA of the CDR3 is TGCGCCAGCAGCCAACAGGGAAATCAGCCCCAGCATTTT.

This sequence joins TRBV6-4 and TRBJ2-3; TRBD2 might be the D (6 bases). Trimming removed 0 bases at V and 5 bases at J, with 12 bases between. Germline V lookup: CDR1 MRHNA, CDR2 SNTAGT. The CDR3 length is 15 residues. The CDR3 loop is CASSDSVTRGDTQYF. CDR3 DNA sequence: TGTGCCAGCAGTGACTCGGTGACTAGGGGAGATACGCAGTATTTT.

The chain recombines TRBV9 with TRBJ2-3; 7 positions match TRBD2. From germline, CDR1 is SGDLS and CDR2 YYNGEE. The CDR3 sequence is 17 residues long. V was pared by 3 bases and J by 0 bases, with 10 bases of the junction left unmatched. The CDR3 sequence: CASSGRAGRSSTDTQYF. The CDR3, as DNA: TGTGCCAGCAGCGGTAGAGCGGGGAGATCCAGCACAGATACGCAGTATTTT.

The gene calls are TRBV9 and TRBJ2-4; 9 nucleotides agree with TRBD1. Germline CDR1 reads SGDLS; CDR2 reads YYNGEE. Losses at the gene ends were 9 bases for V and 0 bases for J; bases not matched to a gene: 7. The CDR3 contains 15 residues. This CDR3 is CATLQGALAKNIQYF. The CDR3 bases are TGTGCCACCCTACAGGGGGCTTTAGCCAAAAACATTCAGTACTTC.

In its sample, this clone was seen a few times. The chain combines TRBV14 with TRBJ2-5, with 7 positions matching TRBD2. CDR1 SGHDN and CDR2 FVKESK come from the germline V gene. This CDR3 region has 15 residues. V shed 7 bases and J 2 bases; nucleotides not matched to a gene: 10. The CDR3 DNA follows: TGTGCCAGCACTAGGCGGGAGCAGAATCAAGAGACCCAGTACTTC. This codes for CASTRREQNQETQYF.

The rearrangement links TRBV5-8 to TRBJ1-1; D is undetermined. Germline V gene sequence: CDR1 SGHTS, CDR2 YDEGEE. The CDR3 spans 14 residues. V lost 5 bases to trimming and J lost 1 base, with 12 bases between them. The CDR3 loop is CASRLAGWNTEAFF. CDR3 in DNA: TGTGCCAGCAGGCTTGCGGGTTGGAACACTGAAGCTTTCTTT.

This clone turned up a few times. The rearrangement joins TRBV9 to TRBJ2-7, with TRBD2 identical over 11 bases. Germline V gene data show CDR1 as SGDLS and CDR2 as YYNGEE. This CDR3 is built from 16 residues. J gave up 3 bases and V 0 bases, and 5 bases lay outside the gene matches. CDR3 coding DNA: TGTGCCAGCAGCGTAGGCCTAGCGGGGGGATTCTACGAGCAGTACTTC. The encoded protein is CASSVGLAGGFYEQYF.

The sample holds one count of this clone. The chain is built from TRBV2 and TRBJ1-6; no clear D. Germline CDR1 reads SNHLY; CDR2 reads FYNNEI. The CDR3 consists of 14 residues. The V and J ends lost 11 bases and 10 bases respectively, with 21 bases between them. CDR3 protein: CASSVEVEDSPLHF. The CDR3 coding sequence is TGTGCCTCGAGCGTTGAGGTCGAAGACTCACCCCTCCACTTT.

This clone was counted a few times. The V call is TRBV5-5, the J call TRBJ1-1; D unclear. Germline V lookup: CDR1 SGHKS, CDR2 YYEKEE (reference sequence). The V end lost 2 bases, the J end lost 5 bases, and 13 bases lay between the germline ends. This CDR3 has 14 residues. This CDR3 is CASSFVVRRTEAFF. The CDR3 region has the DNA TGTGCCAGCAGCTTTGTAGTACGGCGGACTGAAGCTTTCTTT.

This clone has more than one count but fewer than ten. The V call is TRBV5-6, the J call TRBJ2-1; D call uncertain. The CDR3 is made up of 11 amino acids. The germline V gene encodes CDR1 SGHDT and CDR2 YYEEEE. The V end lost 0 bases, the J end lost 9 bases, and 4 bases lay between the germline ends. CDR3 region: CASSLGAEQFF. The CDR3 DNA reads TGTGCCAGCAGCTTGGGGGCTGAGCAGTTCTTC.

The rearrangement joins TRBV9 to TRBJ2-3; 9 nucleotides agree with TRBD2. The CDR3 length is 17 residues. Germline CDR1 is SGDLS and CDR2 is YYNGEE. Unmatched junction bases numbered 14, after V lost 0 bases and J lost 9 bases. CDR3 DNA: TGTGCCAGCAGCGTAGAGGCGGGGGGGCCTATAGCCGAGACGCAGTATTTT. Protein: CASSVEAGGPIAETQYF.

This clone appeared a single time. V and J are TRBV5-1 and TRBJ1-2; D is perhaps TRBD1 (5 bases). Germline V lookup: CDR1 SGHRS, CDR2 YFSETQ. V lost 5 bases to trimming and J lost 8 bases, with 13 bases between them. This CDR3 has 12 amino acids. The CDR3 loop reads CASSFGQGGYTF. The CDR3 DNA reads TGCGCCAGCAGTTTCGGACAAGGCGGCTACACCTTC.